The 10 T cell receptor beta chains in this list originate from one sample, sequenced in a study of immune cell composition in non-small cell lung cancer. Using immunoSEQ multiplex PCR, the repertoire was profiled, and TCRdb retains in-frame clones only, with some absent. In the table there are roughly 1,700 clones, around 81% of which are singletons. The sample was lung tumor tissue. These receptors were obtained from a human donor with non-small cell lung cancer.

This clone appeared once. The chain uses TRBV19 and TRBJ1-5; D gene unclear. V lost 7 bases and J lost 5, with 18 bases in between. The CDR3 covers 15 residues. Germline V gene data show CDR1 as LNHDA and CDR2 as SQIVND (reference sequence). As DNA, the CDR3 is TGTGCCAGTACCGAACGTCGGGGTGGCCATCAGCCCCAGCATTTT. This encodes CASTERRGGHQPQHF.

The chain uses TRBV27 and TRBJ2-1; TRBD2 agrees at 10 bases. The CDR3 contains 16 residues. The germline V gene encodes CDR1 MNHEY and CDR2 SMNVEV (reference sequence). The V segment lost 7 bases and the J segment 9 bases; nucleotides outside the gene matches: 15. CDR3 DNA: TGTGCCAGCACCCGGGCCGAAGCGGGAGGGCCGGGTGAGCAGTTCTTC. The encoded protein is CASTRAEAGGPGEQFF.

This clone was counted only a few times. The genes are TRBV7-8 and TRBJ1-3; perhaps TRBD1 as D (6 bases). The CDR3 contains 14 residues. Looked up from germline, CDR1 is SGHVS and CDR2 is FQNEAQ. V shed 5 bases and J shed 4 bases, with 12 bases lying between them. In DNA form, the CDR3 reads TGTGCCAGCAGCCCGGGACAAGGGGGAAACACCATATATTTT. It is translated as CASSPGQGGNTIYF.

This chain joins TRBV11-2 and TRBJ2-7; maybe TRBD2 (5 bases). The germline V gene encodes CDR1 SGHAT and CDR2 FQNNGV. The CDR3 runs to 13 residues. V was trimmed by 0 bases and J by 5 bases, leaving 8 bases between them. Here the CDR3 reads CASSLDMRDEQYF. CDR3 nucleotides: TGTGCCAGCAGCTTAGATATGCGGGACGAGCAGTACTTC.

The CDR3 DNA reads as TGTGCCAGCAGCTGGACAGGGACTATAGAGACCCAGTACTTC. This sequence encodes CASSWTGTIETQYF. The chain has TRBV5-6 and TRBJ2-5; possibly TRBD1 for D (8 bases). This CDR3 is 14 amino acids long. The ends were cut back, 3 bases at V and 4 bases at J, with 13 bases in the middle. Germline V gene data show CDR1 as SGHDT and CDR2 as YYEEEE.

This clone has a single count. The rearrangement joins TRBV29-1 to TRBJ2-5, with a tentative D call TRBD2 (5 bases). Germline-derived CDR1 and CDR2 are SQVTM and ANQGSEA. This CDR3 comprises 13 residues. Trimming stripped 4 bases from V and 3 bases from J, with 12 bases between. CDR3 loop: CSVGGLQKETQYF. The CDR3 nucleotides are TGCAGCGTTGGCGGGCTACAGAAAGAGACCCAGTACTTC.

In nucleotides, the CDR3 is TGTGCCAGCAGTCCCTCGAGGGGGAGCTCCTACAATGAGCAGTTCTTC. This gives the protein CASSPSRGSSYNEQFF. V gene TRBV7-6 combines with J gene TRBJ2-1; D might be TRBD1 (6 bases). The CDR3 sequence is 16 residues long. Trimming stripped 6 bases from V and 0 bases from J, with 15 bases between. CDR1 is SGHVS, CDR2 FNYEAQ, per germline.

This chain connects TRBV7-2 to TRBJ2-1; D unclear. This CDR3 spans 15 amino acids. The V end was cut by 2 bases, the J end by 0 bases, with 8 bases between. Per germline, CDR1 SGHTA and CDR2 FQGNSA. For the CDR3, the DNA is TGTGCCAGCAGCTTACAAGCAGGCTCCTACAATGAGCAGTTCTTC. Translating gives CASSLQAGSYNEQFF.

This chain uses TRBV6-1 with TRBJ1-2; D gene ambiguous. Germline CDR1 is MNHNS and CDR2 is SASEGT. V was pared by 5 bases and J by 1 base, with 8 bases between. CDR3 length: 13 amino acids. The DNA for the CDR3 is TGTGCCAGCAGTACGGGGATTAACTATGGCTACACCTTC. Its protein is CASSTGINYGYTF.

V gene TRBV30 combines with J gene TRBJ1-1; no definite D call. The CDR3 runs to 13 residues. Trimming pared 4 bases from V and 11 bases from J, leaving 20 bases between. Germline V gene lookup returns CDR1 GTSNPN and CDR2 SVGIG (reference sequence). CDR3 DNA sequence: TGTGCCTGGACCATCCAGGACGGGGTTAGGGCTTTCTTT. Translated: CAWTIQDGVRAFF.